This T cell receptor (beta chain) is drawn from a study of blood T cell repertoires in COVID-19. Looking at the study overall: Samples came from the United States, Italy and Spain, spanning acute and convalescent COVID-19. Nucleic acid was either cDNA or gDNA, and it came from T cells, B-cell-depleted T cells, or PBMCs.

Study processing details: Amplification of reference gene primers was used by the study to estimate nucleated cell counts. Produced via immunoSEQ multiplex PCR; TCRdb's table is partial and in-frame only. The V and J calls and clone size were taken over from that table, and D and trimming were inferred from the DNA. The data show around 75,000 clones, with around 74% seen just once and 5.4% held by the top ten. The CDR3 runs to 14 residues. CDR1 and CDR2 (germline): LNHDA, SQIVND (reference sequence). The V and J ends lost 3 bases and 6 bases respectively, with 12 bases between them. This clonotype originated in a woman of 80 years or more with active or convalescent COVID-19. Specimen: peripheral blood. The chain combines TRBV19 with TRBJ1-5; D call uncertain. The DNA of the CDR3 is TGTGCCAGTAGTATGGTTGCCGGAGGTCAGCCCCAGCATTTT. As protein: CASSMVAGGQPQHF. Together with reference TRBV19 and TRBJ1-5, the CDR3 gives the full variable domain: DGGITQSPKYLFRKEGQNVTLSCEQNLNHDAMYWYRQDPGQGLRLIYYSQIVNDFQKGDIAEGYSVSREKKESFPLTVTSAQKNPTAFYLCASSMVAGGQPQHFGDGTRLSIL.